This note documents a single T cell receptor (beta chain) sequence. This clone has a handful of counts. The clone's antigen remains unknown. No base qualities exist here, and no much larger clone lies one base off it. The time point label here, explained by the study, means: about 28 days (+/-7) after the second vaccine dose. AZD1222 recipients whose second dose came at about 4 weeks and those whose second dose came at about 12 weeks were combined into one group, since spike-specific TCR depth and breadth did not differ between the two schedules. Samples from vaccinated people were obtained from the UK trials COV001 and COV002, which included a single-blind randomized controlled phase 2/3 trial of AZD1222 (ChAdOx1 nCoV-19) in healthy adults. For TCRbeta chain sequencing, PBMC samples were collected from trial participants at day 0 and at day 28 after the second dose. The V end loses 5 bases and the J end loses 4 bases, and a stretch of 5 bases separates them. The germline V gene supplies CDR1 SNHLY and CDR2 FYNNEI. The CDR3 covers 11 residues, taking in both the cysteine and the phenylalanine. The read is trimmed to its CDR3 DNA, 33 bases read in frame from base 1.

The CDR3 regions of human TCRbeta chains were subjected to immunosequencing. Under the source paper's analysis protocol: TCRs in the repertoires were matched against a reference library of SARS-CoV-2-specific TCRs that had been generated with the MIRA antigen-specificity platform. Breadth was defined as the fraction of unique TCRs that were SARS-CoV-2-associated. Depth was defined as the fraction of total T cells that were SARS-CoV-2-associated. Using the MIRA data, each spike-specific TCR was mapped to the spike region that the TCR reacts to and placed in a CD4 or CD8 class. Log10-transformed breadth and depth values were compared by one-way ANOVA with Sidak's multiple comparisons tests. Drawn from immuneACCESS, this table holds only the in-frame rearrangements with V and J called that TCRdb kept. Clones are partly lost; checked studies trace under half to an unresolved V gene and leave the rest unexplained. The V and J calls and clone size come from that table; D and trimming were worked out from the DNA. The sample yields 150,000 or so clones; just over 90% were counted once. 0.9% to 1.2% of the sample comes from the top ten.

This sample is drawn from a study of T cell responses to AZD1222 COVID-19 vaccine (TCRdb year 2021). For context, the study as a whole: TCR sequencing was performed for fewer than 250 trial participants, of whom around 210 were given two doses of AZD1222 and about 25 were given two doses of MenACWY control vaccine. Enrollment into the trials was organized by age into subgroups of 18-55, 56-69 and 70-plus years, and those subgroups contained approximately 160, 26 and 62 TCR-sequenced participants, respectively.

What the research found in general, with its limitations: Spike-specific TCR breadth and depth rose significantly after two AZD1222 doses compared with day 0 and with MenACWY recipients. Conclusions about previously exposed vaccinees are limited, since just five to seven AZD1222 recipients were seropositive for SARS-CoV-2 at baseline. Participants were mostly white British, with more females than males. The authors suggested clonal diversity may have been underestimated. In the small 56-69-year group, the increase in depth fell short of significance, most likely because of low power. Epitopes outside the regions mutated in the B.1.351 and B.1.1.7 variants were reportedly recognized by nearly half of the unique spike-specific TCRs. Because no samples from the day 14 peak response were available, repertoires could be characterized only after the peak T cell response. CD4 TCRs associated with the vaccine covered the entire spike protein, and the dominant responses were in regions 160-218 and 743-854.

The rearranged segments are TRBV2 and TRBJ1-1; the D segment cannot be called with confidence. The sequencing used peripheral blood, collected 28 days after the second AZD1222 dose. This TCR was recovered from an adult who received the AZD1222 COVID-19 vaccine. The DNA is TGTGCCAGCAGTCGTACCACTGAAGCTTTCTTT. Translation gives CASSRTTEAFF.